Listed below are T cell receptor beta chains from one sample, sequenced in a study of regulatory T cells in long-lasting Graves disease. Via MiXCR, TCRdb re-called the multiplex PCR reads, giving one row per CDR3 protein. The sample gives 420,000 or so distinct CDR3 sequences, roughly a quarter of which show up once; over 25% is in the top ten. The material sequenced was peripheral blood mononuclear cells (PBMCs), taken when the disease was refractory, from a patient treated with antithyroid drugs. The receptors stem from a female donor with Graves disease. Each CDR3 is given with its conserved first and last residue. A clone size is listed for some rows: how often the clone was seen (once, few, many), or a class if it is expanded.

>.|TRBV11-2|TRBJ2-6
CASSLHSGANVLTF
>many|TRBV28|TRBJ1-4
CASSFSPLTTNEKLFF
>.|TRBV10-3|TRBJ1-4
CAISSQGGGEKLFF
>.|TRBV29-1|TRBJ2-5
CSGGDRGETQYF
>many|TRBV2|TRBJ2-7
CASSDVRTYEQYF
>many|TRBV6-2/TRBV6-3|TRBJ1-2
CASSYSLRFGYTF
>many|TRBV2|TRBJ1-2
CASTGDVAVLGYTF
>few|TRBV6-9|TRBJ2-5
CASSYAAGAGETQYF
>.|TRBV28|TRBJ1-2
CASSLGTGGGNDGYTF
>.|TRBV9|TRBJ1-6
CASTDGELNSPLHF
>many|TRBV2|TRBJ1-1
CASGGITMNTEAFF
>.|TRBV7-9|TRBJ2-7
CASSTRRPGTVYYEQYF
>few|TRBV5-1|TRBJ1-1
CASFTGGPMNTEAFF
>.|TRBV27|TRBJ2-7
CASRLGTPYEQYF
>.|TRBV5-1|TRBJ2-3
CASSSQGTSVMSDTQYF
>.|TRBV30|TRBJ1-2
CAWSVTRVNGYTF
>.|TRBV19|TRBJ1-1
CASTRRERNTEALF
>few|TRBV9|TRBJ1-3
CASSVHPGQGNTIYF
>.|TRBV5-1|TRBJ1-2
CASSDDRGGSSNYGYTF
>.|TRBV19|TRBJ1-4
CASSGGGGTANEKLFF
>few|TRBV9|TRBJ1-2
CASSVGGQGRYTF
>many|TRBV2|TRBJ1-6
CASSEKLGPGDGSPLHF
>.|TRBV20-1|TRBJ1-1
CSAESGTKAFF
>many|TRBV15|TRBJ1-2
CATSRDGGQGAGYTF
>few|TRBV27|TRBJ1-4
CASKTVRVGFEKLFF